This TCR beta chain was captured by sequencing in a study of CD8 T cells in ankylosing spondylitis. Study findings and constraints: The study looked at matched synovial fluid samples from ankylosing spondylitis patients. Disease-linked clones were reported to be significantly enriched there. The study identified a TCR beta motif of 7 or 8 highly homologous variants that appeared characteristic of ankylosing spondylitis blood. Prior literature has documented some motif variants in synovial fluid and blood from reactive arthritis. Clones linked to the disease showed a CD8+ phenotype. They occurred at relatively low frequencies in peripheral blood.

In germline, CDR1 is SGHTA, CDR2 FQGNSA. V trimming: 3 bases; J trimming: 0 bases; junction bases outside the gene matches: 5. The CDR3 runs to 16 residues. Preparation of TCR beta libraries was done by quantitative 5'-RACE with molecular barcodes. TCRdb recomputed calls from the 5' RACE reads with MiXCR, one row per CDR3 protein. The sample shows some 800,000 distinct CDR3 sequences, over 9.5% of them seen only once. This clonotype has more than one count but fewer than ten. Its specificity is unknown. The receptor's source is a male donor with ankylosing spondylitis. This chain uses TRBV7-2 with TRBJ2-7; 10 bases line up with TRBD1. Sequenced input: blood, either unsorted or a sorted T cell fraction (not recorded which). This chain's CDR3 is CASSFAGTGVSYEQYF. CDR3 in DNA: TGTGCCAGCAGCTTTGCCGGGACAGGGGTCTCCTACGAGCAGTACTTC.